These 32 T cell receptor beta chains came from one sample sequenced in a study of identical twins. TCRdb re-called the 5' RACE reads with MiXCR, one entry per CDR3 protein. The sample contains 570,000 or so distinct CDR3 sequences, 9.5% to 10% of which appear only once. This sample was shared with a second study, whose subject was yellow fever vaccine responses in identical twins.

The sample taken for sequencing was PBMCs. The receptors derive from a young woman in good health.

The chain combines TRBV28 with TRBJ2-4, with 8 bases that match TRBD2. The CDR3 is 14 amino acids. The junction had 6 bases not matched to a gene; V was cut back by 5 bases and J by 6 bases. Per the germline V gene, CDR1 is MDHEN and CDR2 is SYDVKM. CDR3 sequence: CASSSGGGGNIQYF. As DNA, the CDR3 is TGTGCCAGCAGTAGCGGGGGCGGAGGAAACATTCAGTACTTC.

Only a few counts were recorded for this clonotype. The genes are TRBV19 and TRBJ2-7, with TRBD2 as a possible D gene (6 bases). CDR3 length: 17 amino acids. Per the germline V gene, CDR1 is LNHDA and CDR2 is SQIVND (reference sequence). V shed 1 base and J shed 0 bases, with 16 bases lying between them. CDR3 in DNA: TGTGCCAGTAGTATAGTCGCCCGCGGGACCTTCTCCTACGAGCAGTACTTC. Amino acid sequence: CASSIVARGTFSYEQYF.

This clonotype was picked up a small number of times. This chain links TRBV20-1 with TRBJ2-3; possibly TRBD1 or TRBD2 for D (6 bases each). CDR1 and CDR2 from the germline V gene are DFQATT and SNEGSKA (reference sequence). The CDR3 totals 16 residues. Between the trimmed V and J ends, which lost 5 bases and 3 bases, there was a span of 21 bases. The CDR3 coding sequence is TGCAGTGCTCTAGATCGTCGGGGGCCGCATACAGATACGCAGTATTTT. Translated, it gives CSALDRRGPHTDTQYF.

This clonotype was seen many times. The genes are TRBV15 and TRBJ2-1; no clear D gene. The CDR3 spans 15 residues. Germline assignment: CDR1 LNHNV and CDR2 YYDKDF (reference sequence). Deletions cut 3 bases from V and 4 bases from J, with 13 bases between. CDR3 protein: CATSRGLETYNEQFF. Written as DNA, the CDR3 is TGTGCCACCAGCAGGGGCCTCGAGACTTACAATGAGCAGTTCTTC.

This clonotype was observed a handful of times. This chain connects TRBV4-3 to TRBJ2-3; 8 nucleotides line up with TRBD1. Unmatched junction bases numbered 2, after V lost 1 base and J lost 5 bases. The V gene's germline CDR1 is LGHNA and CDR2 YSLEER. CDR3 length: 14 amino acids. CDR3 nucleotides: TGCGCCAGCAGCCAAGTGGGGACAGGAGATACGCAGTATTTT. Amino acids: CASSQVGTGDTQYF.

The V and J genes are TRBV10-3 and TRBJ2-1, with TRBD2 matching over 12 bases. The germline V gene encodes CDR1 ENHRY and CDR2 SYGVKD. This CDR3 is 16 amino acids long. Trimming removed 10 bases from V and 7 bases from J; junction bases left unmatched: 14. The CDR3 loop is CATRSTTSGSLNEQFF. As DNA, the CDR3 is TGTGCCACCCGAAGTACGACTAGCGGGAGTCTAAATGAGCAGTTCTTC.

This rearrangement joins TRBV30 to TRBJ2-1, with D perhaps TRBD2 (6 bases). This CDR3 comprises 12 residues. V was clipped by 8 bases and J by 8 bases, with 16 bases between them. Per germline, CDR1 GTSNPN and CDR2 SVGIG (reference sequence). The CDR3: CAGRGWKDEQFF. The CDR3 DNA reads TGTGCCGGGCGGGGCTGGAAGGATGAGCAGTTCTTC.

This CDR3 reads CASSYLPSGNSYNEQFF. The CDR3 coding sequence is TGTGCCAGCAGTTACCTCCCTAGCGGTAACTCCTACAATGAGCAGTTCTTC. This chain links TRBV6-5 with TRBJ2-1, with 7 bases identical to TRBD2. CDR3 length: 17 residues. Germline assignment: CDR1 MNHEY and CDR2 SVGAGI. The J segment lost 0 bases and the V segment lost 2 bases, leaving 7 bases of the junction unmatched.

In its sample, this clonotype was seen a few times. V and J are TRBV4-1 and TRBJ2-1, with a tentative D call TRBD1 (6 bases). The CDR3 is made up of 13 amino acids. The germline V and J ends were trimmed by 6 bases and 8 bases, with 14 bases remaining between them. Germline CDR1 MGHRA, CDR2 YSYEKL. CDR3 in amino acids: CASRTIQGDEQFF. The CDR3 nucleotides read TGCGCCAGCAGGACAATACAGGGAGATGAGCAGTTCTTC.

In this sample, this clonotype turned up a few times. This chain joins TRBV6-1 and TRBJ2-3, with D possibly TRBD1 on 6 matching bases. The germline gives CDR1 MNHNS, CDR2 SASEGT. The V end lost 4 bases, the J end lost 0 bases, and 11 bases lay between the germline ends. The CDR3 is 15 amino acids. The CDR3 region has the DNA TGTGCCAGCAGTGTGGACAGCGTTAGCACAGATACGCAGTATTTT. This codes for CASSVDSVSTDTQYF.

This clonotype was counted ten times or more. The chain uses TRBV12-3 or TRBV12-4 and TRBJ2-5; D gene unclear. Trimming took off 6 bases at V and 0 bases at J, with 8 bases between the two ends. This CDR3 is 13 amino acids long. The CDR3 is CASSDNYQETQYF. As DNA, the CDR3 is TGTGCCAGCAGCGACAACTACCAAGAGACCCAGTACTTC.

This clonotype came up a few times. The chain combines TRBV7-2 with TRBJ2-3; 10 bases map to TRBD2. CDR1 and CDR2 from the germline V gene are SGHTA and FQGNSA. V lost 6 bases to trimming and J lost 4 bases; unmatched junction nucleotides: 10. This CDR3 comprises 16 residues. The chain's CDR3 is CASRLQRGGRSDTQYF. Here the CDR3 DNA reads TGTGCCAGCAGACTTCAGCGGGGGGGCCGGTCAGATACGCAGTATTTT.

This chain links TRBV28 with TRBJ2-6; TRBD1 might be the D (6 bases). The CDR3 spans 19 residues. V lost 3 bases to trimming and J lost 1 base, with 19 bases between them. CDR1 and CDR2 from the germline V gene are MDHEN and SYDVKM. CDR3 DNA: TGTGCCAGCAGTTTTCACCTACCCAGGGGTGAATCTGGGGCCAACGTCCTGACTTTC. Encoded protein: CASSFHLPRGESGANVLTF.

Note on this clonotype: A much larger clone lies one base from this, so it may be a read error. The rearrangement joins TRBV12-3 or TRBV12-4 to TRBJ2-7; D might be TRBD2 (5 bases). Between the trimmed V and J ends, which lost 8 bases and 4 bases, there was a span of 18 bases. This CDR3 has 14 residues. The CDR3 is CASSVDSARYEQYF. The DNA for the CDR3 is TGTGCCAGCTCTGTCGATAGCGCTAGATACGAGCAGTACTTC.

This clonotype was found many times. The chain employs TRBV28 and TRBJ2-1; D is unresolved. The ends were cut back, 8 bases at V and 5 bases at J, with 10 bases in the middle. The CDR3 sequence is 12 residues long. Germline V gene lookup returns CDR1 MDHEN and CDR2 SYDVKM. CDR3 nucleotides: TGTGCCAGCCGTACCACAGACAATGAGCAGTTCTTC. This gives the protein CASRTTDNEQFF.

This clonotype was seen a handful of times. The chain links TRBV12-3 or TRBV12-4 to TRBJ2-2; TRBD1 aligns across 10 bases. The CDR3 has 15 residues. V shed 5 bases, J shed 6 bases, and the junction held 6 bases outside the gene matches. CDR3 sequence: CASSKDRGKAGELFF. The CDR3 coding sequence is TGTGCCAGCAGTAAGGACAGGGGGAAGGCCGGGGAGCTGTTTTTT.

This clonotype was observed a few times. The rearrangement uses TRBV6-1 and TRBJ2-3; 10 bases agree with TRBD2. The ends lost 6 bases at V and 2 bases at J; junction bases unmatched: 11. Germline V gene data show CDR1 as MNHNS and CDR2 as SASEGT. CDR3 size: 17 residues. CDR3 sequence: CASRVWSGGANTDTQYF. The CDR3, as DNA: TGTGCCAGCAGAGTCTGGAGCGGGGGGGCAAACACAGATACGCAGTATTTT.

This clonotype was detected only a few times. The rearrangement links TRBV28 to TRBJ1-5, with 8 nucleotides matching TRBD1. CDR3 length: 14 residues. CDR1 and CDR2 from the germline V gene are MDHEN and SYDVKM. Germline trimming cut 6 bases from V and 6 bases from J; bases unmatched to any gene: 7. The DNA of the CDR3 is TGTGCCAGCAGACCTGGACAGGGAGCTCAGCCCCAGCATTTT. Protein product: CASRPGQGAQPQHF.

The rearrangement links TRBV7-9 to TRBJ2-2; no clear D gene. Germline-derived CDR1 and CDR2 are SEHNR and FQNEAQ (reference sequence). V was pared by 5 bases and J by 5 bases, with 15 bases between. The CDR3 contains 15 residues. The CDR3 DNA sequence: TGTGCCAGCAGCCCTAGGATTTCCGGTACCGGGGAGCTGTTTTTT. Protein: CASSPRISGTGELFF.

The table lists this clonotype with many counts. The V and J genes are TRBV29-1 and TRBJ2-7, with TRBD1 identical over 9 bases. Germline CDR1 reads SQVTM; CDR2 reads ANQGSEA. The CDR3 contains 15 residues. V was pared by 7 bases and J by 3 bases, with 13 bases of the junction left unmatched. CDR3 DNA sequence: TGCAGCGCCACACTACCGGACAGGGGCCACTACGAGCAGTACTTC. It is translated as CSATLPDRGHYEQYF.

The chain carries TRBV7-2 and TRBJ1-5, with 12 bases fitting TRBD1. The CDR3 runs to 16 residues. From germline, CDR1 is SGHTA and CDR2 FQGNSA. Trimming at V came to 5 bases and at J to 6 bases, leaving 8 bases not matched to a gene. CDR3 in amino acids: CASSPRDRGLSQPQHF. The CDR3, as DNA: TGTGCCAGCAGCCCCCGGGACAGGGGGCTAAGTCAGCCCCAGCATTTT.

The chain uses TRBV12-3 or TRBV12-4 and TRBJ2-5, with a possible D match to TRBD1 (6 bases). V gave up 5 bases and J gave up 1 base, with 14 bases separating them. CDR3 length equals 15 residues. CDR3 bases: TGTGCCAGCAGTCCTAAACAGGGTTTCCAAGAGACCCAGTACTTC. This translates into CASSPKQGFQETQYF.

A few counts support this clonotype. The chain has TRBV5-1 and TRBJ2-5; the D call may be TRBD1 or TRBD2 (5 bases each). In germline, CDR1 is SGHRS, CDR2 YFSETQ. The CDR3 extends over 14 amino acids. V lost 6 bases to trimming and J lost 3 bases, with 15 bases between them. The CDR3 DNA reads as TGCGCCAGCACCAAGGGACCTTTTGAAGAGACCCAGTACTTC. Amino acids: CASTKGPFEETQYF.

The rearrangement joins TRBV7-9 to TRBJ2-2; unclear D gene. The V end lost 4 bases, the J end lost 1 base, and 10 bases lay between the germline ends. Germline V gene sequence: CDR1 SEHNR, CDR2 FQNEAQ (reference sequence). The CDR3 totals 15 residues. The CDR3 nucleotides are TGTGCCAGCAGCTCACTCACGCGGAACACCGGGGAGCTGTTTTTT. The encoded protein is CASSSLTRNTGELFF.

This clonotype was observed at least ten times. The chain has TRBV7-2 and TRBJ1-1, with TRBD1 matching 7 bases. Germline V gene sequence: CDR1 SGHTA, CDR2 FQGNSA. The CDR3 contains 12 residues. With V trimmed by 4 bases and J by 11 bases, 7 bases remained unmatched. In DNA form, the CDR3 reads TGTGCCAGCAGCTCCAGGGGGGGAGGGGCTTTCTTT. Translating it yields CASSSRGGGAFF.

This clonotype was observed at least ten times. This chain links TRBV15 with TRBJ2-1, with TRBD1 as a possible D gene (6 bases). Per germline, CDR1 LNHNV and CDR2 YYDKDF (reference sequence). Trimming removed 0 bases at V and 13 bases at J, with 13 bases between. The CDR3 consists of 13 residues. The CDR3 sequence: CATSRDQQGPQFF. The CDR3 coding sequence is TGTGCCACCAGCAGAGATCAACAGGGTCCTCAGTTCTTC.

The chain recombines TRBV14 with TRBJ1-2; D unclear. The germline V gene encodes CDR1 SGHDN and CDR2 FVKESK. The germline V and J ends were trimmed by 0 bases and 3 bases, with 8 bases remaining between them. This CDR3 has 14 amino acids. CDR3 in amino acids: CASSQDLSDYGYTF. CDR3 DNA: TGTGCCAGCAGCCAAGATCTGTCAGACTATGGCTACACCTTC.

J is TRBJ1-1 and V is TRBV5-6, with 11 bases matching TRBD1. Germline V gene lookup returns CDR1 SGHDT and CDR2 YYEEEE. This CDR3 is 15 amino acids long. Trimming cost V 0 bases and J 7 bases; bases outside gene matches: 5. This CDR3 is CASSLGTGGRSEAFF. CDR3 nucleotides: TGTGCCAGCAGCTTGGGGACAGGGGGCCGTAGTGAAGCTTTCTTT.

This clonotype was detected many times. V gene TRBV20-1 combines with J gene TRBJ2-1; tentatively, D is TRBD1 or TRBD2 (5 bases each). The V gene's germline CDR1 is DFQATT and CDR2 SNEGSKA (reference sequence). The ends were cut back, 4 bases at V and 5 bases at J, with 15 bases in the middle. The CDR3 has 14 amino acids. The CDR3 DNA is TGCAGTGCTACTACCGGGACCAAAAACAATGAGCAGTTCTTC. This gives the protein CSATTGTKNNEQFF.

This clonotype was detected ten times or more. V usage is TRBV5-1 and J usage is TRBJ2-3; TRBD2 aligns across 7 bases. The CDR3 has 14 residues. The V segment lost 5 bases and the J segment 2 bases; nucleotides outside the gene matches: 5. Germline V gives CDR1 SGHRS, CDR2 YFSETQ. Written as DNA, the CDR3 is TGCGCCAGCAGAACAGCGGGAACCACAGATACGCAGTATTTT. It codes for CASRTAGTTDTQYF.

CDR3 DNA sequence: TGCAGTGCCAGCCAGGGGGCTTCCCCAGAAAAACTGTTTTTT. This codes for CSASQGASPEKLFF. This rearrangement joins TRBV20-1 to TRBJ1-4; 8 nucleotides align to TRBD1. The germline CDR1 and CDR2 sequences are DFQATT and SNEGSKA (reference sequence). The CDR3 sequence is 14 residues long. V dropped 6 bases and J dropped 8; count of bases not matched to a gene: 11.

The CDR3 bases are TGTGCCAGCTCACCTCAAGACAGGAGGGAGACCCAGTACTTC. Its translation: CASSPQDRRETQYF. V usage is TRBV18 and J usage is TRBJ2-5, with D perhaps TRBD1 (6 bases). V was clipped by 3 bases and J by 5 bases, with 13 bases between them. The length of the CDR3 is 14 residues. In germline, CDR1 is KGHSH, CDR2 LQKENI.